This T cell receptor (beta chain) was identified during a study of blood T cell repertoires in COVID-19. Looking at the study overall: Whether acute or convalescent, the COVID-19 samples came from the United States, Italy and Spain. T cells, B-cell-depleted T cells, or PBMCs supplied cDNA or gDNA.

This CDR3 has 14 residues. V shed 0 bases, J shed 10 bases, and the junction held 5 bases outside the gene matches. CDR1 and CDR2 (germline): LGHDT, YNNKEL (reference sequence). This clone has only one observation. The authors' processing: The authors estimated nucleated cell counts from reference gene primer amplification. Only in-frame clones appear in the TCRdb table, and some are missing; sequencing was by immunoSEQ multiplex PCR. That table gives V, J and clone size, and the DNA gave D and trimming. The sample yields tens of thousands of clones, roughly 80% seen once. This receptor was identified in a human donor in a cohort sampled during active COVID-19. The sequencing input was peripheral blood. V usage is TRBV3-1 (or the pseudogene TRBV3-2) and J usage is TRBJ2-1; TRBD2 aligns across 8 bases. CDR3 region: CASSQDISGKEQFF. The CDR3 nucleotides read TGTGCCAGCAGCCAAGATATTAGCGGGAAGGAGCAGTTCTTC.